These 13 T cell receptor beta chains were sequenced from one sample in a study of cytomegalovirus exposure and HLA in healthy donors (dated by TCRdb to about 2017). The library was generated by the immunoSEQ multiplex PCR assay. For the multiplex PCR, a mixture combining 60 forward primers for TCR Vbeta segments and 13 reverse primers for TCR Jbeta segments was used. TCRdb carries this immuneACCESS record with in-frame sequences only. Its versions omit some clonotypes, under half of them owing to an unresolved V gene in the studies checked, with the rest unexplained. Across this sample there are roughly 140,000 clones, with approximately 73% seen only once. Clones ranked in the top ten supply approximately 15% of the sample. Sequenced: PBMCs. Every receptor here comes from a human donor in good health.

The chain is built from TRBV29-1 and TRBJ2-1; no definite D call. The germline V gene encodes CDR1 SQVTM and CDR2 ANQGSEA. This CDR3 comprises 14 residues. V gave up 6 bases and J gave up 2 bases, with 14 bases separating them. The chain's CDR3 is CSVRGQIPYNEQFF. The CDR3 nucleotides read TGCAGCGTCCGAGGTCAGATCCCCTACAATGAGCAGTTCTTC.

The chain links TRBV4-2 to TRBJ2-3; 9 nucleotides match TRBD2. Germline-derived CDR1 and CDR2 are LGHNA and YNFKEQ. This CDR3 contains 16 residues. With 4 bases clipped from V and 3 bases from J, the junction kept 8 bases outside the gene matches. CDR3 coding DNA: TGTGCCAGCAGCCGAGTAGCGGGAGTGATAACAGATACGCAGTATTTT. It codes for CASSRVAGVITDTQYF.

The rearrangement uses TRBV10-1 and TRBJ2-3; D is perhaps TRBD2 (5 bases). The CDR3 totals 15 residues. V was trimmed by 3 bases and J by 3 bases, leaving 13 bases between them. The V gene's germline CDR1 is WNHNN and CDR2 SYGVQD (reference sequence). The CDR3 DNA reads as TGCGCCAGCAGTGACGGGGAGCTGGATACAGATACGCAGTATTTT. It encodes CASSDGELDTDTQYF.

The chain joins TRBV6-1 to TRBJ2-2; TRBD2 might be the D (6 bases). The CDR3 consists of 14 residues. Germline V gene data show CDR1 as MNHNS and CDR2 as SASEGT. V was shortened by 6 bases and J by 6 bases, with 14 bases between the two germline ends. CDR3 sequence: CASSLRLEAGELFF. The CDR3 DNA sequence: TGTGCCAGCAGCCTCAGACTAGAGGCCGGGGAGCTGTTTTTT.

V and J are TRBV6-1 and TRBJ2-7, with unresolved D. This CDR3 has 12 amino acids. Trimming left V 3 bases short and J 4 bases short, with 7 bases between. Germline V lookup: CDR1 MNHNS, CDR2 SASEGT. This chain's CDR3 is CASSDPPYEQYF. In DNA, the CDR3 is TGTGCCAGCAGTGATCCCCCTTACGAGCAGTACTTC.

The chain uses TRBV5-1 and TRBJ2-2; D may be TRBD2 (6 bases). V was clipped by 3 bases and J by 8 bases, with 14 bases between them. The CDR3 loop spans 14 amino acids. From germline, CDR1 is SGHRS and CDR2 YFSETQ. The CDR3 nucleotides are TGCGCCAGCAGCTCCCAACTAGCTTCAGGGGAGCTGTTTTTT. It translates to CASSSQLASGELFF.

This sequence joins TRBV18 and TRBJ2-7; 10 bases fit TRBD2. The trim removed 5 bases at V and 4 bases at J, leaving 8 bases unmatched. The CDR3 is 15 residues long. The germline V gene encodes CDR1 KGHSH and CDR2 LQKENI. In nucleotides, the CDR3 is TGTGCCAGCTCAACGAGCACTAGCGGGGATTACGAGCAGTACTTC. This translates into CASSTSTSGDYEQYF.

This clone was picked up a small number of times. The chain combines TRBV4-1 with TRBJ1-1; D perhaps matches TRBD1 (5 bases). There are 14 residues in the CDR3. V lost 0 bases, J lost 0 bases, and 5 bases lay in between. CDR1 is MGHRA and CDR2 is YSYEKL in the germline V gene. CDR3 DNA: TGCGCCAGCAGCCAAGACAGGGTGAACACTGAAGCTTTCTTT. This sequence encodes CASSQDRVNTEAFF.

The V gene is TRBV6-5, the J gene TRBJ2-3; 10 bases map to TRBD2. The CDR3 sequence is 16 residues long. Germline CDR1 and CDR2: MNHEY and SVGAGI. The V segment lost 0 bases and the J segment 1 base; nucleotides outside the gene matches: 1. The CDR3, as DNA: TGTGCCAGCAGTTACTCAACTAGCGGGGGCACAGATACGCAGTATTTT. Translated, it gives CASSYSTSGGTDTQYF.

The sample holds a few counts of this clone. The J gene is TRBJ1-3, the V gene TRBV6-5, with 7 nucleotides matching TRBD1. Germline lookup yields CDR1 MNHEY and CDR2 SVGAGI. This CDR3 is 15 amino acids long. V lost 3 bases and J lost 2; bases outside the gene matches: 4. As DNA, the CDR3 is TGTGCCAGCAGTTATTCGGACAGGACTGGAAACACCATATATTTT. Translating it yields CASSYSDRTGNTIYF.

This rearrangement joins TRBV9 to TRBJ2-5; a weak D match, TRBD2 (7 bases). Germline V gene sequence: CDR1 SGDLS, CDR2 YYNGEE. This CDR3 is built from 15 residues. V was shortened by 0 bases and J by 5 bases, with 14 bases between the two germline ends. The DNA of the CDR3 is TGTGCCAGCAGCGTAGTGGGGGGGGCCAGGGAGACCCAGTACTTC. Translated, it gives CASSVVGGARETQYF.

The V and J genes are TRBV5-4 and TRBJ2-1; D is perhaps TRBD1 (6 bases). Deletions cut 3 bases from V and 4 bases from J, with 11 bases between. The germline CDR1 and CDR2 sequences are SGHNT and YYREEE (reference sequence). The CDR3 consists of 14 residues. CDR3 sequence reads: CASSSPQGYNEQFF. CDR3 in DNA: TGTGCCAGCAGCTCCCCACAGGGTTACAATGAGCAGTTCTTC.

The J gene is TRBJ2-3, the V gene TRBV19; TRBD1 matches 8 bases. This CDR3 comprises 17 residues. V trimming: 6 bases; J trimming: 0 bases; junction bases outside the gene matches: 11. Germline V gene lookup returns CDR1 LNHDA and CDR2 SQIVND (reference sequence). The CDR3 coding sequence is TGTGCCAGTAGCACAGACAGGGGAGAATCTAGCACAGATACGCAGTATTTT. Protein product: CASSTDRGESSTDTQYF. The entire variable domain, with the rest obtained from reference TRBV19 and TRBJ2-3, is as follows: DGGITQSPKYLFRKEGQNVTLSCEQNLNHDAMYWYRQDPGQGLRLIYYSQIVNDFQKGDIAEGYSVSREKKESFPLTVTSAQKNPTAFYLCASSTDRGESSTDTQYFGPGTRLTVL.